These 29 T cell receptor beta chains share one sample of origin, sequenced in a study of OX40 agonist ivuxolimab in advanced cancers. The assay was immunoSEQ multiplex PCR, and TCRdb's table has in-frame clones only and misses some. Among roughly 60,000 clones listed, about 86% were seen once. The sample was CD4+ or CD8+ T cells sorted from blood, taken in a trial of the OX40 agonist ivuxolimab. These receptors were collected from an adult with an advanced solid tumor such as melanoma, head and neck, liver or kidney cancer.

The chain links TRBV10-3 to TRBJ1-5; tentative D call: TRBD1 (5 bases). The CDR3 totals 15 residues. With 3 bases removed from V and 0 bases from J, the gap between germline ends came to 9 bases. Germline CDR1 ENHRY, CDR2 SYGVKD. DNA of the CDR3: TGTGCCATCAGTGATCGGGGCTATAGCAATCAGCCCCAGCATTTT. Protein product: CAISDRGYSNQPQHF.

This chain connects TRBV28 to TRBJ2-3; D uncertain. The CDR3 covers 12 residues. V lost 9 bases, J lost 2 bases, and 9 bases lay in between. Germline-derived CDR1 and CDR2 are MDHEN and SYDVKM. CDR3 in amino acids: CASRGNTDTQYF. The CDR3 DNA follows: TGTGCCAGTCGCGGAAACACAGATACGCAGTATTTT.

Remarks on this clone: Relative to the germline gene, one junction end is altered; a read error may explain this. The rearrangement joins TRBV7-3 to TRBJ2-7, with 10 bases that match TRBD2. Germline V lookup: CDR1 SGHTA, CDR2 FQGTGA. The CDR3 has 14 amino acids. The CDR3: CASSDTSGDRPLNF. CDR3 coding DNA: TGTGCCAGCAGCGACACTAGCGGGGACCGCCCTTTAAACTTC.

The chain uses TRBV20-1 and TRBJ2-5, with D unresolved. CDR3 length: 11 amino acids. V was pared by 1 base and J by 2 bases, with 2 bases between. CDR1 and CDR2 (germline): DFQATT, SNEGSKA (reference sequence). The CDR3 DNA follows: TGCAGTGCTAGAGGGCAAGAGACCCAGTACTTC. It codes for CSARGQETQYF.

This clone has a single count. The gene calls are TRBV6-5 and TRBJ2-1, with D possibly TRBD2 on 5 matching bases. V lost 5 bases and J lost 4, with 15 bases in between. The CDR3 runs to 15 residues. Germline loops: CDR1 MNHEY, CDR2 SVGAGI. The chain's CDR3 is CASSPNPGRYNEQFF. The CDR3 nucleotides read TGTGCCAGCAGTCCTAACCCGGGGAGATACAATGAGCAGTTCTTC.

This chain joins TRBV7-2 and TRBJ1-1; the D is unclear. Per the germline V gene, CDR1 is SGHTA and CDR2 is FQGNSA. V lost 5 bases and J 4 bases, leaving 11 bases between the germline ends. The length of the CDR3 is 13 residues. As DNA, the CDR3 is TGTGCCAGCAGCCCCACTACCGGCACTGAAGCTTTCTTT. This codes for CASSPTTGTEAFF.

The CDR3 loop is CASSVGDPGVYGYTF. Here the CDR3 DNA reads TGTGCCAGCAGTGTGGGAGACCCGGGGGTGTATGGCTACACCTTC. This chain connects TRBV25-1 to TRBJ1-2; tentatively, D is TRBD1 (5 bases). The CDR3 has 15 residues. Between the trimmed V and J ends, which lost 4 bases and 5 bases, there was a span of 17 bases. CDR1 is MGHDK, CDR2 SYGVNS, per germline.

V is TRBV7-3 and J is TRBJ1-1, with D possibly TRBD1 on 5 matching bases. This CDR3 is 13 amino acids long. Germline CDR1 reads SGHTA; CDR2 reads FQGTGA. The germline V and J ends were trimmed by 1 base and 6 bases, with 9 bases remaining between them. In DNA, the CDR3 is TGTGCCAGCAGCTTAAAGGGGAGGGCTGAAGCTTTCTTT. It yields the protein CASSLKGRAEAFF.

This chain joins TRBV5-1 and TRBJ1-4; tentative D call: TRBD1 (6 bases). V dropped 4 bases and J dropped 4 bases, with 11 bases sitting between them. The CDR3 covers 14 residues. Germline loops: CDR1 SGHRS, CDR2 YFSETQ. The chain's CDR3 is CASSRGGHNEKLFF. In nucleotides, the CDR3 is TGCGCCAGCAGCCGAGGGGGGCATAATGAAAAACTGTTTTTT.

The rearrangement joins TRBV7-3 to TRBJ1-1, with D maybe TRBD1 (5 bases). The germline CDR1 and CDR2 sequences are SGHTA and FQGTGA. Trimming took 2 bases from V and 5 from J, leaving 18 bases between them. This CDR3 is built from 16 residues. CDR3: CASSLYGPGEATEAFF. The CDR3 nucleotides read TGTGCCAGCAGCTTATATGGGCCGGGGGAGGCGACTGAAGCTTTCTTT.

V and J are TRBV20-1 and TRBJ2-1, with D possibly matching TRBD1 (5 bases). Trimming took 6 bases from V and 10 from J, leaving 10 bases between them. Germline CDR1 DFQATT, CDR2 SNEGSKA (reference sequence). The CDR3 is 10 amino acids. CDR3 protein: CSARRTEQFF. As DNA, the CDR3 is TGCAGTGCCCGACGGACAGAGCAGTTCTTC.

The rearrangement links TRBV18 to TRBJ2-1; 9 positions agree with TRBD2. This CDR3 is 17 amino acids long. V lost 2 bases, J lost 5 bases, and 10 bases stayed unmatched. Looked up from germline, CDR1 is KGHSH and CDR2 is LQKENI. Here the CDR3 reads CASSPISLAGNNNEQFF. The CDR3 region has the DNA TGTGCCAGCTCACCAATTAGTCTAGCGGGGAATAACAATGAGCAGTTCTTC.

V and J are TRBV9 and TRBJ1-1, with a possible D match to TRBD1 (5 bases). The germline V and J ends were trimmed by 4 bases and 0 bases, with 7 bases remaining between them. CDR3 length: 13 amino acids. CDR1 is SGDLS, CDR2 YYNGEE, per germline. CDR3 protein: CASSTRVNTEAFF. In DNA, the CDR3 is TGTGCCAGCAGCACCAGGGTGAACACTGAAGCTTTCTTT.

This clone qualifies as medium-sized (0.01 to 0.1%). The chain employs TRBV11-2 and TRBJ2-7, with a weak D call TRBD1 (6 bases). Deletions cut 1 base from V and 3 bases from J, with 10 bases between. The germline V gene encodes CDR1 SGHAT and CDR2 FQNNGV. The CDR3 runs 14 residues. For the CDR3, the DNA is TGTGCCAGCAGCTTAGGCACGACAGGCTACGAGCAGTACTTC. Translated, it gives CASSLGTTGYEQYF. Based on the CDR3 plus reference TRBV11-2 and TRBJ2-7, the full variable domain is EAGVAQSPRYKIIEKRQSVAFWCNPISGHATLYWYQQILGQGPKLLIQFQNNGVVDDSQLPKDRFSAERLKGVDSTLKIQPAKLEDSAVYLCASSLGTTGYEQYFGPGTRLTVT.

The chain is built from TRBV5-8 and TRBJ1-2; the D is unclear. This CDR3 is built from 13 residues. Per the germline V gene, CDR1 is SGHTS and CDR2 is YDEGEE. Trimming cost V 4 bases and J 5 bases, with 12 bases left between them. The CDR3 region has the DNA TGTGCCAGCAGCCCCTTGAATGGGTATGGCTACACCTTC. Amino acid sequence: CASSPLNGYGYTF.

The CDR3 DNA reads TGCAGCGTTGAAAGATTGGCGGGGGGGGGAGATACGCAGTATTTT. This codes for CSVERLAGGGDTQYF. The genes are TRBV29-1 and TRBJ2-3, with 9 bases matching TRBD2. Germline V gene sequence: CDR1 SQVTM, CDR2 ANQGSEA. With V trimmed by 2 bases and J by 5 bases, 8 bases remained unmatched. The CDR3 is made up of 15 amino acids.

The CDR3 DNA sequence: TGTGCCAGCAGTTTATTGAGACTAGCGGTCTCCGGGGAGCTGTTTTTT. Protein: CASSLLRLAVSGELFF. The rearrangement uses TRBV28 and TRBJ2-2, with 9 positions matching TRBD2. The trim removed 1 base at V and 6 bases at J, leaving 6 bases unmatched. The CDR3 spans 16 residues. Per germline, CDR1 MDHEN and CDR2 SYDVKM.

Notes on this clone: One junction end does not reproduce the germline sequence, and a read error may be involved. The rearrangement joins TRBV7-7 to TRBJ2-1; 8 positions agree with TRBD2. Germline lookup yields CDR1 SSHAT and CDR2 FNYEAQ (reference sequence). This CDR3 has 14 residues. The CDR3 nucleotides read TGTGCTAGCAGCTTAGCGGGAACAGGGAATGAGCAGTTCTTC. It codes for CASSLAGTGNEQFF.

The J gene is TRBJ2-5, the V gene TRBV28; TRBD2 aligns across 10 bases. Trimming removed 7 bases from V and 2 bases from J; junction bases left unmatched: 4. CDR3 size: 14 residues. Germline CDR1 reads MDHEN; CDR2 reads SYDVKM. DNA of the CDR3: TGTGCCAGCAACCCAGCGGGAGGGCAAGAGACCCAGTACTTC. It encodes CASNPAGGQETQYF. The entire variable domain, with the rest obtained from reference TRBV28 and TRBJ2-5, is as follows: DVKVTQSSRYLVKRTGEKVFLECVQDMDHENMFWYRQDPGLGLRLIYFSYDVKMKEKGDIPEGYSVSREKKERFSLILESASTNQTSMYLCASNPAGGQETQYFGPGTRLLVL.

This chain joins TRBV19 and TRBJ2-6; D gene ambiguous. The germline gives CDR1 LNHDA, CDR2 SQIVND (reference sequence). CDR3 length: 15 amino acids. Trimming stripped 2 bases from V and 0 bases from J, with 5 bases between. The CDR3 DNA follows: TGTGCCAGTAGTATACTGAGCTCTGGGGCCAACGTCCTGACTTTC. Encoded protein: CASSILSSGANVLTF.

The DNA for the CDR3 is TGTGCCAGCAGCGTAGCTGGGGATCGCACAGATACGCAGTATTTT. Its protein product is CASSVAGDRTDTQYF. V gene TRBV9 combines with J gene TRBJ2-3, with no clear D. The germline CDR1 and CDR2 sequences are SGDLS and YYNGEE. The V gene lost 0 bases and the J gene lost 1 base, with 9 bases spanning the gap. The CDR3 runs 15 residues.

There are a few counts of this clone. The chain has TRBV7-2 and TRBJ2-7; TRBD1 agrees at 7 bases. With V trimmed by 4 bases and J by 2 bases, 2 bases remained unmatched. CDR3 length: 13 amino acids. Per the germline V gene, CDR1 is SGHTA and CDR2 is FQGNSA. The DNA of the CDR3 is TGTGCCAGCAGCTACAGGGGACCCTACGAGCAGTACTTC. Translating gives CASSYRGPYEQYF.

The chain has TRBV28 and TRBJ2-2, with 12 bases aligning to TRBD1. V lost 4 bases, J lost 5 bases, and 8 bases stayed unmatched. The CDR3 totals 17 residues. CDR1 and CDR2 from the germline V gene are MDHEN and SYDVKM. The CDR3 region has the DNA TGTGCCAGCAGTTCCGCCGGGACAGGGGGCAAAACCGGGGAGCTGTTTTTT. The encoded protein is CASSSAGTGGKTGELFF.

The CDR3 loop is CSGGGPGGETQYF. DNA for the CDR3: TGCAGCGGAGGGGGACCGGGAGGAGAGACCCAGTACTTC. The V gene is TRBV29-1, the J gene TRBJ2-5, with D possibly TRBD2 on 7 matching bases. Trimming shortened V by 7 bases and J by 4 bases, and 16 bases separated the two germline ends. Germline V lookup: CDR1 SQVTM, CDR2 ANQGSEA. The CDR3 is 13 amino acids. Full variable domain (rest looked up from reference TRBV29-1 and TRBJ2-5): SAVISQKPSRDICQRGTSLTIQCQVDSQVTMMFWYRQQPGQSLTLIATANQGSEATYESGFVIDKFPISRPNLTFSTLTVSNMSPEDSSIYLCSGGGPGGETQYFGPGTRLLVL.

The genes are TRBV28 and TRBJ2-5, with D perhaps being TRBD1 or TRBD2 (5 bases each). CDR3 size: 12 residues. V lost 6 bases and J 5 bases, leaving 10 bases between the germline ends. CDR1 MDHEN and CDR2 SYDVKM come from the germline V gene. The CDR3: CASRRGGETQYF. The CDR3 region has the DNA TGTGCCAGCAGGAGGGGTGGGGAGACCCAGTACTTC. The full variable domain, with the rest looked up from reference TRBV28 and TRBJ2-5, is DVKVTQSSRYLVKRTGEKVFLECVQDMDHENMFWYRQDPGLGLRLIYFSYDVKMKEKGDIPEGYSVSREKKERFSLILESASTNQTSMYLCASRRGGETQYFGPGTRLLVL.

The gene calls are TRBV6-6 and TRBJ2-7, with 8 bases matching TRBD1. CDR3 length: 15 amino acids. From germline, CDR1 is MNHNY and CDR2 SVGAGI (reference sequence). V was pared by 6 bases and J by 4 bases, with 11 bases of the junction left unmatched. CDR3 protein: CASSRHGQGGYEQYF. CDR3 DNA: TGTGCCAGCAGCCGCCACGGACAGGGTGGTTACGAGCAGTACTTC.

The chain employs TRBV19 and TRBJ1-2, with D hard to call. Germline V gene sequence: CDR1 LNHDA, CDR2 SQIVND (reference sequence). The germline V and J ends were trimmed by 7 bases and 6 bases, with 18 bases remaining between them. The CDR3 sequence is 14 residues long. CDR3 DNA: TGTGCCAGTACCTCAATGATCGGGAGGCATGGCTACACCTTC. Amino acid sequence: CASTSMIGRHGYTF.

J is TRBJ1-4 and V is TRBV30; no reliable D call. Trimming stripped 8 bases from V and 3 bases from J, with 19 bases between. This CDR3 has 15 residues. Looked up from germline, CDR1 is GTSNPN and CDR2 is SVGIG (reference sequence). CDR3: CASGGRAAPNEKLFF. CDR3 coding DNA: TGTGCCAGTGGAGGGCGGGCAGCACCTAATGAAAAACTGTTTTTT.

The chain recombines TRBV2 with TRBJ2-2; TRBD1 aligns across 9 bases. This CDR3 comprises 13 residues. Trimming cost V 10 bases and J 6 bases; bases outside gene matches: 6. CDR1 is SNHLY, CDR2 FYNNEI, per germline. The chain's CDR3 is CATKQGASGELFF. In DNA, the CDR3 is TGTGCCACAAAACAGGGGGCTTCCGGGGAGCTGTTTTTT.